This note documents a single T cell receptor beta chain sequence. Its antigen is unknown. Using immunoSEQ multiplex PCR, the repertoire was profiled, and TCRdb retains in-frame clones only, with some absent. In the table there are about 950 clones, around 84% of which are singletons. This sample was included in a study of chemoradiotherapy in HPV16-positive cancers. Whole-study context: Candidate HPV-specific T-cell clones and common TCR motifs came from functional assays in a couple of HPV16-positive patients. The study's findings and limits: Better recurrence-free survival went with HPV-responsive T-cell expansion in HPV16-positive patients. Candidate HPV-specific clones and E7-related TCR motifs grew in tumor during treatment. HPV-specific T cells were functionally defined from only a couple of HPV16-positive patients.

With 1 base removed from V and 2 bases from J, the gap between germline ends came to 8 bases. From germline, CDR1 is SGHTA and CDR2 FQGTGA. The CDR3 loop spans 14 amino acids. The sequence was obtained from a human donor with HPV-associated anogenital cancer. The chain uses TRBV7-3 and TRBJ2-5; D call uncertain. The sample in question was tumor tissue, obtained from a patient who underwent chemoradiotherapy. In DNA form, the CDR3 reads TGTGCCAGCAGCTTAATCGGCGGACAAGAGACCCAGTACTTC. This translates into CASSLIGGQETQYF.